The subject of this entry is one T cell receptor (beta chain). Sequenced by immunoSEQ multiplex PCR; TCRdb stores in-frame clones only, minus some. This sample has more than 65,000 clones, with approximately 87% found just once. The sample is drawn from a study of T cell changes during pregnancy in multiple sclerosis. Looked up from germline, CDR1 is LNHNV and CDR2 is YYDKDF (reference sequence). The CDR3 runs to 17 residues. Losses at the gene ends were 3 bases for V and 3 bases for J; bases not matched to a gene: 10. The clonotype was recovered from a female donor in good health, enrolled as a control in a pregnancy study. The sequencing here drew on peripheral blood, taken after pregnancy. The chain has TRBV15 and TRBJ1-3, with TRBD1 identical over 8 bases. The CDR3 protein is CATSRGRGQKGGNTIYF. The CDR3, as DNA: TGTGCCACCAGCAGGGGCAGGGGGCAGAAGGGTGGAAACACCATATATTTT.